What follows are 14 T cell receptor beta chains derived from one specimen sequenced in a study of blood T cell repertoires in COVID-19. Method: immunoSEQ multiplex PCR; TCRdb's copy keeps in-frame clones and lacks some. The repertoire holds some 300,000 clones, with nearly 90% as singletons. The sequencing sample was made of peripheral blood. Receptors originate from a middle-aged woman with COVID-19, enrolled during active disease.

Regarding this clone: The same CDR3 is also encoded by other DNA sequences in this sample. The rearrangement joins TRBV28 to TRBJ1-6; D is undetermined. Germline assignment: CDR1 MDHEN and CDR2 SYDVKM. This CDR3 comprises 18 residues. The V gene lost 1 base and the J gene lost 4 bases, with 17 bases spanning the gap. The CDR3 coding sequence is TGTGCCAGCAGTTTATCCGCGACAAGAAGCTCTTATAATTCACCCCTCCACTTT. Translation gives CASSLSATRSSYNSPLHF.

This clone was seen only once. The chain combines TRBV6-5 with TRBJ1-2, with D tentatively TRBD1 (6 bases). V was pared by 5 bases and J by 6 bases, with 13 bases between. Per germline, CDR1 MNHEY and CDR2 SVGAGI. The CDR3 is 13 residues long. The CDR3 region has the DNA TGTGCCAGCAGTCCAAGGGCAGGGGATGGCTACACCTTC. It yields the protein CASSPRAGDGYTF.

J is TRBJ1-1 and V is TRBV29-1; D may be TRBD1 (5 bases). Germline lookup yields CDR1 SQVTM and CDR2 ANQGSEA. V was pared by 2 bases and J by 5 bases, with 18 bases between. The CDR3 is made up of 15 amino acids. CDR3 sequence (DNA): TGCAGCGTTGAACGGGCCAGGGCGATGTGGACTGAAGCTTTCTTT. It codes for CSVERARAMWTEAFF.

The V and J genes are TRBV28 and TRBJ1-5; TRBD1 agrees at 8 bases. Germline V gene sequence: CDR1 MDHEN, CDR2 SYDVKM. The V segment lost 3 bases and the J segment 4 bases; nucleotides outside the gene matches: 5. The CDR3 sequence is 15 residues long. CDR3 amino acids: CASSFIWDRNQPQHF. Written as DNA, the CDR3 is TGTGCCAGCAGTTTTATATGGGACAGGAATCAGCCCCAGCATTTT.

The chain recombines TRBV14 with TRBJ2-3; no definite D call. Trimming left V 4 bases short and J 6 bases short, with 17 bases between. Germline V gives CDR1 SGHDN, CDR2 FVKESK. The CDR3 is 15 residues long. CDR3 residues: CASSPGSRFGDTQYF. CDR3 bases: TGTGCCAGCAGCCCCGGTAGTCGATTCGGGGATACGCAGTATTTT.

The CDR3 loop is CASSPGGPYEQYF. In DNA form, the CDR3 reads TGTGCCAGCTCACCAGGGGGCCCCTACGAGCAGTACTTC. This chain uses TRBV18 with TRBJ2-7; a possible D gene is TRBD1 (6 bases). This CDR3 comprises 13 residues. V lost 2 bases and J lost 2, with 7 bases in between. In germline, CDR1 is KGHSH, CDR2 LQKENI.

V is TRBV12-3 or TRBV12-4 and J is TRBJ1-1; D is unclear. This CDR3 has 12 residues. Trimming removed 5 bases at V and 5 bases at J, with 9 bases between. Here the CDR3 reads CASSPRMTEAFF. CDR3 sequence (DNA): TGTGCCAGCAGTCCGCGTATGACTGAAGCTTTCTTT.

This chain joins TRBV27 and TRBJ2-3; D is undetermined. CDR1 and CDR2 (germline): MNHEY, SMNVEV (reference sequence). This CDR3 region has 13 residues. Trimming shortened V by 3 bases and J by 4 bases, and 8 bases separated the two germline ends. The CDR3, as DNA: TGTGCCAGCAGTTTGCGCCGAGCAGATACGCAGTATTTT. Its translation: CASSLRRADTQYF.

The V gene is TRBV7-2, the J gene TRBJ2-3, with D tentatively TRBD1 (7 bases). Deletions cut 5 bases from V and 2 bases from J, with 11 bases between. CDR3 length: 14 amino acids. Germline V lookup: CDR1 SGHTA, CDR2 FQGNSA. The DNA of the CDR3 is TGTGCCAGCAGCGCGGGACAGCTCACAGATACGCAGTATTTT. Residues: CASSAGQLTDTQYF.

This sequence joins TRBV2 and TRBJ2-2, with D uncertain. Germline-derived CDR1 and CDR2 are SNHLY and FYNNEI. The length of the CDR3 is 14 residues. Trimming shortened V by 1 base and J by 3 bases, and 6 bases separated the two germline ends. The CDR3 loop reads CASSEGRYTGELFF. The CDR3 coding sequence is TGTGCCAGCAGTGAAGGCAGGTACACCGGGGAGCTGTTTTTT. Drawing the rest from reference TRBV2 and TRBJ2-2, the complete variable domain is EPEVTQTPSHQVTQMGQEVILRCVPISNHLYFYWYRQILGQKVEFLVSFYNNEISEKSEIFDDQFSVERPDGSNFTLKIRSTKLEDSAMYFCASSEGRYTGELFFGEGSRLTVL.

The chain carries TRBV2 and TRBJ2-1, with 8 bases matching TRBD2. The length of the CDR3 is 12 residues. V lost 8 bases and J lost 8; bases outside the gene matches: 5. The V gene's germline CDR1 is SNHLY and CDR2 FYNNEI. The CDR3 sequence: CASAREGDEQFF. The CDR3 DNA sequence: TGTGCCAGCGCTCGGGAGGGGGATGAGCAGTTCTTC.

V usage is TRBV4-3 and J usage is TRBJ1-3, with TRBD1 matching 8 bases. This CDR3 is 17 amino acids long. The V and J ends lost 1 base and 2 bases, in that order; junction bases with no gene match: 7. The germline V gene encodes CDR1 LGHNA and CDR2 YSLEER. CDR3 in DNA: TGCGCCAGCAGCCAAGGGGGGACAGGCTGGGCTGGAAACACCATATATTTT. It is translated as CASSQGGTGWAGNTIYF.

Only one count was recorded for this clone. The junction and the germline gene differ at one end; a read error may be behind it. The V gene is TRBV20-1, the J gene TRBJ1-4; D perhaps matches TRBD1 (5 bases). This CDR3 has 10 amino acids. The germline CDR1 and CDR2 sequences are DFQATT and SNEGSKA (reference sequence). The CDR3 DNA reads as TGCAGTGCAGGGACTGGGGCTAAAGTTTTT. Protein sequence: CSAGTGAKVF.

The chain has TRBV24-1 and TRBJ2-3; 7 positions match TRBD2. Germline loops: CDR1 KGHDR, CDR2 SFDVKD. The CDR3 has 16 residues. The trim removed 3 bases at V and 1 base at J, leaving 6 bases unmatched. CDR3 protein: CATSDLSGEGTDTQYF. CDR3 nucleotide sequence: TGTGCCACCAGTGATCTGAGCGGGGAAGGCACAGATACGCAGTATTTT.